This TCR beta chain is drawn from a study of T cells in Graves' hyperthyroidism and ophthalmopathy. This clonotype was recorded at least ten times. Germline V CDR1 and CDR2: MDHEN, SYDVKM. The junction had 6 bases not matched to a gene; V was cut back by 1 base and J by 3 bases. This CDR3 region has 15 residues. Amplified regions were TCR beta CDR3 sequences from RNA transcripts. Primed by the HTBI set, a first-round RT-PCR was run on the TCR CDR3. In TCRdb, the multiplex PCR reads were re-called with MiXCR into one record per CDR3 protein. The sample shows around 600,000 distinct CDR3 sequences, about 14% of them seen only once.

This TCR derives from a woman in her 50s with Graves' ophthalmopathy. The V and J genes are TRBV28 and TRBJ2-7; 7 bases line up with TRBD2. The source material was blood. This CDR3 is CASSLSAGEVYEQYF. The CDR3 nucleotides read TGTGCCAGCAGTTTATCGGCGGGAGAGGTCTACGAGCAGTACTTC.